These 13 T cell receptor beta chains share one sample of origin, sequenced in a study of shared clonotypes between healthy human individuals. Method: immunoSEQ multiplex PCR; TCRdb's copy keeps in-frame clones and lacks some. The profile shows approximately 740,000 clones, 85% to 95% of them singletons. Naive CD8 cells lacked CD45RO, underwent positive selection for CCR7 and left out terminally differentiated effector memory CD45RA+ cells. The source material was naive CD8+ T cells sorted from blood. The origin of the receptors is a young man in good health.

V usage is TRBV30 and J usage is TRBJ2-4; 9 nucleotides agree with TRBD2. Losses at the gene ends were 1 base for V and 0 bases for J; bases not matched to a gene: 7. The CDR3 is 17 amino acids. Germline CDR1 reads GTSNPN; CDR2 reads SVGIG (reference sequence). The CDR3 spells CAWSGRGREGAKNIQYF. In DNA, the CDR3 is TGTGCCTGGAGTGGTAGGGGGCGGGAGGGAGCCAAAAACATTCAGTACTTC.

The chain combines TRBV15 with TRBJ2-7; D unresolved. Germline loops: CDR1 LNHNV, CDR2 YYDKDF (reference sequence). Trimming stripped 3 bases from V and 6 bases from J, with 9 bases between. CDR3 length: 12 amino acids. Written as DNA, the CDR3 is TGTGCCACCAGCAGGCGTGGCCGCGAGCAGTACTTC. It yields the protein CATSRRGREQYF.

V usage is TRBV9 and J usage is TRBJ2-1, with D possibly being TRBD2 (5 bases). The CDR3 length is 14 residues. Germline values: CDR1 SGDLS, CDR2 YYNGEE. Between the trimmed V and J ends, which lost 0 bases and 7 bases, there was a span of 11 bases. The CDR3 bases are TGTGCCAGCAGCGTAGGACTACCTTGGAATGAGCAGTTCTTC. Amino acids: CASSVGLPWNEQFF. Together with reference TRBV9 and TRBJ2-1, the CDR3 gives the full variable domain: DSGVTQTPKHLITATGQRVTLRCSPRSGDLSVYWYQQSLDQGLQFLIQYYNGEERAKGNILERFSAQQFPDLHSELNLSSLELGDSALYFCASSVGLPWNEQFFGPGTRLTVL.

This clone was picked up a small number of times. This chain uses TRBV11-2 with TRBJ1-2; D gene ambiguous. Looked up from germline, CDR1 is SGHAT and CDR2 is FQNNGV. The CDR3 has 14 residues. Between the trimmed V and J ends, which lost 4 bases and 8 bases, there was a span of 17 bases. The CDR3 nucleotides are TGTGCCAGCAGCTCACTCGTGTCTGAGAGAGGCTACACCTTC. It encodes CASSSLVSERGYTF.

The rearrangement joins TRBV6-5 to TRBJ1-2, with D possibly TRBD1 on 5 matching bases. The CDR3 spans 13 residues. With 5 bases removed from V and 3 bases from J, the gap between germline ends came to 10 bases. Germline V gene lookup returns CDR1 MNHEY and CDR2 SVGAGI. CDR3 sequence: CASSRGGDYGYTF. DNA of the CDR3: TGTGCCAGCAGTCGGGGAGGGGACTATGGCTACACCTTC.

The chain has TRBV9 and TRBJ2-7; 10 nucleotides line up with TRBD2. The CDR3 runs to 18 residues. The V segment lost 0 bases and the J segment 5 bases; nucleotides outside the gene matches: 14. Germline CDR1 SGDLS, CDR2 YYNGEE. CDR3 loop: CASSVGESGRGLGDEQYF. The CDR3 region has the DNA TGTGCCAGCAGCGTAGGCGAGAGCGGGAGGGGACTTGGTGACGAGCAGTACTTC.

V and J are TRBV5-5 and TRBJ2-2; 7 bases line up with TRBD1. This CDR3 is 16 amino acids long. V shed 4 bases, J shed 2 bases, and the junction held 8 bases outside the gene matches. Germline V gene lookup returns CDR1 SGHKS and CDR2 YYEKEE (reference sequence). CDR3 coding DNA: TGTGCCAGCAGCGGCTCCGGGACAGTCAACACCGGGGAGCTGTTTTTT. It is translated as CASSGSGTVNTGELFF. Full variable domain (outside the CDR3, taken from reference TRBV5-5 and TRBJ2-2): DAGVTQSPTHLIKTRGQQVTLRCSPISGHKSVSWYQQVLGQGPQFIFQYYEKEERGRGNFPDRFSARQFPNYSSELNVNALLLGDSALYLCASSGSGTVNTGELFFGEGSRLTVL.

The chain employs TRBV7-9 and TRBJ1-1; possible D gene TRBD1, 5 bases. V was shortened by 4 bases and J by 11 bases, with 11 bases between the two germline ends. The CDR3 has 11 amino acids. The germline gives CDR1 SEHNR, CDR2 FQNEAQ (reference sequence). The CDR3 sequence: CASSSRDSAFF. The CDR3 DNA is TGTGCCAGCAGCTCCAGGGATAGTGCTTTCTTT.

The rearrangement joins TRBV7-2 to TRBJ2-7; 7 bases line up with TRBD2. V lost 0 bases and J lost 4; bases outside the gene matches: 9. The CDR3 is made up of 16 amino acids. The germline CDR1 and CDR2 sequences are SGHTA and FQGNSA. CDR3 DNA: TGTGCCAGCAGCTTAGCTTTCGGGCGGGAGAAGTACGAGCAGTACTTC. Its translation: CASSLAFGREKYEQYF.

This clone has only one observation. The chain uses TRBV6-6 and TRBJ1-5; D may be TRBD1 (5 bases). CDR3 length: 13 residues. Germline values: CDR1 MNHNY, CDR2 SVGAGI (reference sequence). Trimming removed 0 bases at V and 16 bases at J, with 16 bases between. CDR3 residues: CASSYSNGRADHF. In DNA form, the CDR3 reads TGTGCCAGCAGTTACTCGAACGGCAGGGCCGATCATTTT.

V gene TRBV6-6 combines with J gene TRBJ2-1, with 9 bases fitting TRBD2. The V segment lost 4 bases and the J segment 10 bases; nucleotides outside the gene matches: 8. Per germline, CDR1 MNHNY and CDR2 SVGAGI (reference sequence). The CDR3 extends over 14 amino acids. CDR3 sequence: CASSWEREANEQFF. The CDR3 nucleotides read TGTGCCAGCAGTTGGGAGCGGGAGGCGAACGAGCAGTTCTTC.

The V call is TRBV27, the J call TRBJ2-1; D remains unclear. Trimming cost V 6 bases and J 7 bases, with 13 bases left between them. There are 13 residues in the CDR3. Per the germline V gene, CDR1 is MNHEY and CDR2 is SMNVEV (reference sequence). CDR3: CASSLPGSNEQFF. The CDR3, as DNA: TGTGCCAGCAGCCTCCCCGGGTCGAATGAGCAGTTCTTC.

For this clone: The identical CDR3 is also encoded by other nucleotide sequences in the sample. This chain uses TRBV27 with TRBJ1-2; weak D call: TRBD1 (5 bases). The V end lost 4 bases, the J end lost 0 bases, and 6 bases lay between the germline ends. The CDR3 is 13 residues long. CDR1 MNHEY and CDR2 SMNVEV come from the germline V gene (reference sequence). The CDR3 coding sequence is TGTGCCAGCAGTTCAGGGACTAACTATGGCTACACCTTC. This codes for CASSSGTNYGYTF.